The clone carrying this T cell receptor beta chain was recorded many times. Its antigen is not identified. The entry originates in a study of T cells after yellow fever vaccination. Study-level background: SMART-Seq v4 Ultra Low Input served to prepare low-cell-number fractions.

Regarding the study as a whole: Though weaker, the secondary response peaked faster, on day 5 versus 15. High-abundance clonotypes from the bulk population could contaminate FACS-sorted repertoires.

Synthesis of TCR cDNA relied on 5'RACE template switching, which attached a universal primer site and UMIs. TCRdb used MiXCR to reprocess the 5' RACE reads, holding one entry per CDR3 protein. Of about 110,000 distinct CDR3 sequences in the sample, around 8% are singletons; the top ten hold 25%. Specimen: CD8+ T cells sorted from PBMCs, collected 45 days after the yellow fever booster vaccination. This clonotype originated in a man aged 30 to 45 who received the YFV17D yellow fever vaccine.

The CDR3 sequence: CASKYQGSTGELFF. DNA of the CDR3: TGTGCCAGCAAATATCAGGGGAGCACCGGGGAGCTGTTTTTT. The chain couples TRBV6-4 to TRBJ2-2; TRBD1 is a possible D gene (6 bases). V shed 7 bases and J shed 4 bases, with 13 bases lying between them. CDR3 size: 14 residues. The germline gives CDR1 MRHNA, CDR2 SNTAGT.